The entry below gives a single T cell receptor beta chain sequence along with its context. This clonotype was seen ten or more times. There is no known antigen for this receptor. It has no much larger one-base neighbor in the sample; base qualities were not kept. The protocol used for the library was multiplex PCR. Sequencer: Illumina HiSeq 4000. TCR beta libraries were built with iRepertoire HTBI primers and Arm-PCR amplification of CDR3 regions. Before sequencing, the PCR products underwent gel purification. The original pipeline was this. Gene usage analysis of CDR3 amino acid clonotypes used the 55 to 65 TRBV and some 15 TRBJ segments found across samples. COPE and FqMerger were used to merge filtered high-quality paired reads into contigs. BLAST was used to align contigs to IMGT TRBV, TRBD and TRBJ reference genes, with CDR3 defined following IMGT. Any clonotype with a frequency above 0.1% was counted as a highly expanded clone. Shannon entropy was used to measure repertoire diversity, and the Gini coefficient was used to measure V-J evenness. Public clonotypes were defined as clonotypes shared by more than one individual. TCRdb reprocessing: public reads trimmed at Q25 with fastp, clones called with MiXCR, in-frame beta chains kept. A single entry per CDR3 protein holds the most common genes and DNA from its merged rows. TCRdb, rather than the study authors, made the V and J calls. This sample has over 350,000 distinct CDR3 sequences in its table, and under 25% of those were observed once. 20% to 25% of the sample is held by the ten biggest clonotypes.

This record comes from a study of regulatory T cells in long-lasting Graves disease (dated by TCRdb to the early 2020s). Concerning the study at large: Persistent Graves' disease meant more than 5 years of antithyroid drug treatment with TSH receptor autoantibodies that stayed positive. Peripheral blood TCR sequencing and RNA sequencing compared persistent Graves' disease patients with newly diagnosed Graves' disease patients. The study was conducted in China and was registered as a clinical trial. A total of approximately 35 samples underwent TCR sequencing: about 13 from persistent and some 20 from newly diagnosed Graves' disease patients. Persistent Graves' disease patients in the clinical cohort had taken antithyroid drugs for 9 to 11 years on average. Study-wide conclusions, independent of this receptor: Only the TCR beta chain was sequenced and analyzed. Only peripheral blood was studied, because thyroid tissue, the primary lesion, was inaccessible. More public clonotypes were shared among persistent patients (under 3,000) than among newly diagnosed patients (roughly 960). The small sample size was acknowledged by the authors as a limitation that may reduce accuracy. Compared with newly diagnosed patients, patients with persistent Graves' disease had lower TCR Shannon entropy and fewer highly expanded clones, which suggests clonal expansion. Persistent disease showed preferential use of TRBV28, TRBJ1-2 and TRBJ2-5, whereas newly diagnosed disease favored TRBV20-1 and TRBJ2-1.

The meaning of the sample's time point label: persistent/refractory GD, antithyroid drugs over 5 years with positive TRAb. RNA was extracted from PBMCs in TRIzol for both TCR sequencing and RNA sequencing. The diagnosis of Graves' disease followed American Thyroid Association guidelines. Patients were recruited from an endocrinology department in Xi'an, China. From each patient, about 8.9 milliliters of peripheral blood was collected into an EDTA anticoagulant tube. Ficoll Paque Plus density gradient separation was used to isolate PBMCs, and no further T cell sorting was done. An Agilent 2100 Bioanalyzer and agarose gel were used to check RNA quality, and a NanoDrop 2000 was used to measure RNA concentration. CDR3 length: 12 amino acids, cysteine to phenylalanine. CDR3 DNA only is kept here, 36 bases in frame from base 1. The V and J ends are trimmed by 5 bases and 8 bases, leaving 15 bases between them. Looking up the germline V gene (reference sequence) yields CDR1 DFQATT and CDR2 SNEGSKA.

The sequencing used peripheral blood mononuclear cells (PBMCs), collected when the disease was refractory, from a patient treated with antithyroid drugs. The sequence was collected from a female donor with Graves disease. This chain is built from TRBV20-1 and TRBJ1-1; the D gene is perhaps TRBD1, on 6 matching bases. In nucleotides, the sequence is TGCAGTGCTCCCTCGCGGACAGACGAAGCTTTCTTT. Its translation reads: CSAPSRTDEAFF.